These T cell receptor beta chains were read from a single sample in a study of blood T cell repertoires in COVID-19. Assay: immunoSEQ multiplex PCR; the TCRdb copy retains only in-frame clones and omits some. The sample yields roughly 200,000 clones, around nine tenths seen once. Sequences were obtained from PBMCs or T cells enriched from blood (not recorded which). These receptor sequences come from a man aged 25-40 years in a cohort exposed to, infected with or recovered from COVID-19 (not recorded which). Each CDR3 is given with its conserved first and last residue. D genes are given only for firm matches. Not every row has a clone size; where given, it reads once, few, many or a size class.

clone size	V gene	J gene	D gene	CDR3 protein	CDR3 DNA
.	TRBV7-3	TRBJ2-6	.	CASSSRADYRFRSGANVLTF	TGTGCCAGCAGCTCCCGGGCAGACTACAGATTCCGCTCTGGGGCCAACGTCCTGACTTTC
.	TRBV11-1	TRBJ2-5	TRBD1	CASSLSPGTGETQYF	TGTGCCAGCAGCTTATCCCCCGGGACAGGAGAGACCCAGTACTTC
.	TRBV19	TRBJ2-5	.	CASSGRKETQYF	TGTGCCAGTAGTGGCAGGAAAGAGACCCAGTACTTC
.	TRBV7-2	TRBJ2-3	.	CASRSADTQYF	TGTGCCAGCAGATCCGCAGATACGCAGTATTTT
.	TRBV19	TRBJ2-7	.	CASSKPSRDEQYF	TGTGCCAGTAGTAAGCCTAGTAGAGACGAGCAGTACTTC
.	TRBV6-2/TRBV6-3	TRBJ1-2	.	CASSYSAQVRGYTF	TGTGCCAGCAGTTACTCGGCCCAGGTCCGTGGCTACACCTTC
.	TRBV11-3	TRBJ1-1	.	CASSVRGNTEAFF	TGTGCCAGCAGCGTTAGGGGGAACACTGAAGCTTTCTTT
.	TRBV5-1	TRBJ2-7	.	CASSLAVAVAYEQYF	TGCGCCAGCAGCTTGGCCGTGGCAGTGGCCTACGAGCAGTACTTC
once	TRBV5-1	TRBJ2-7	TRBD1	CASSYGTGGYEQYF	TGCGCCAGCAGCTACGGGACAGGGGGGTACGAGCAGTACTTC
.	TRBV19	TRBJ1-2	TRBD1	CASSIKTTGTGDYGYTF	TGTGCCAGTAGTATAAAAACGACCGGGACAGGGGACTATGGCTACACCTTC
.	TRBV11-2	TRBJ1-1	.	CASSLIQSTEAFF	TGTGCCAGCAGCTTAATACAAAGTACTGAAGCTTTCTTT
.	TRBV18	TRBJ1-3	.	CASSKGQSSGNTIYF	TGTGCCAGCTCAAAAGGACAGTCCTCTGGAAACACCATATATTTT
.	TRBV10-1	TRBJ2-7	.	CASSESGVYEQYF	TGCGCCAGCAGTGAATCAGGGGTCTACGAGCAGTACTTC
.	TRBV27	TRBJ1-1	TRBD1	CASSLSGTGYTEAFF	TGTGCCAGCAGTTTATCGGGGACAGGGTATACTGAAGCTTTCTTT
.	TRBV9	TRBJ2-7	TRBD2	CASSVGTSGSKDEQYF	TGTGCCAGCAGCGTAGGGACTAGCGGGAGCAAGGACGAGCAGTACTTC
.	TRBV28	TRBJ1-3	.	CASRSSGVSGNTIYF	TGTGCCAGCAGGTCGTCAGGGGTCTCAGGAAACACCATATATTTT
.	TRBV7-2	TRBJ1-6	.	CASSLDSSYNSPLHF	TGTGCCAGCAGCTTGGACAGCTCCTATAATTCACCCCTCCACTTT
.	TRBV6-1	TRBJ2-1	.	CASSDGWQVLHYEQFF	TGTGCCAGCAGTGATGGATGGCAGGTGCTTCATTATGAGCAGTTCTTC
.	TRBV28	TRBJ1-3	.	CASSLLDFSGNTIYF	TGTGCCAGCAGTTTATTGGACTTCTCTGGAAACACCATATATTTT
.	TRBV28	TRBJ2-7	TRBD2	CASSWPRGGVGRGEQYF	TGTGCCAGCAGTTGGCCCCGGGGGGGGGTCGGCCGGGGCGAGCAGTACTTC
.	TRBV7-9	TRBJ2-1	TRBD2	CASSRSMTSGSTEQFF	TGTGCCAGCAGCCGATCCATGACTAGCGGGAGTACTGAGCAGTTCTTC
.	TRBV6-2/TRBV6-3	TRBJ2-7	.	CASSPSKNEQYF	TGTGCCAGCAGCCCTAGCAAGAACGAGCAGTACTTC
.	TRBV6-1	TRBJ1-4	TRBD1	CASSVDGRDRGREKLFF	TGTGCCAGCAGTGTAGATGGAAGGGACAGGGGTCGTGAAAAACTGTTTTTT
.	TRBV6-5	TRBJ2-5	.	CAGSGRTRGETQYF	TGTGCCGGGTCCGGACGTACCCGGGGAGAGACCCAGTACTTC